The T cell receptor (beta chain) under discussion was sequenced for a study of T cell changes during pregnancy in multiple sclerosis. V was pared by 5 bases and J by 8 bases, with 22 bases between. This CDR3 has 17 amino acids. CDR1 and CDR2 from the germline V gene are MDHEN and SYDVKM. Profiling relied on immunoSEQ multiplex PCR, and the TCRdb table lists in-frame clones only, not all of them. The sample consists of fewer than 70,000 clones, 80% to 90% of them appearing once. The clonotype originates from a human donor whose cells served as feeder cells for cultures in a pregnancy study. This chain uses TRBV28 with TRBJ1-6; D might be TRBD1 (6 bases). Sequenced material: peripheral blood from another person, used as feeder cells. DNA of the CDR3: TGTGCCAGCAGTCCCCCCCAGACAGGCCTCCTGGATTCACCCCTCCACTTT. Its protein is CASSPPQTGLLDSPLHF.